Below are 20 T cell receptor beta chains sequenced from a single sample in a study of neurological immune-mediated disorders. TCRdb reprocessed the 5' RACE reads with MiXCR, giving one entry per CDR3 protein. The top ten clones hold approximately 1.2% of a sample with tens of thousands of distinct CDR3 sequences, roughly 3.9% of them seen once. The material sequenced was PBMCs. Source of these receptors: a man under 40 with multiple sclerosis.

The table lists this clonotype with many counts. The genes are TRBV20-1 and TRBJ1-5; 10 nucleotides line up with TRBD1. Trimming removed 0 bases from V and 5 bases from J; junction bases left unmatched: 7. The CDR3 has 16 amino acids. Germline CDR1 DFQATT, CDR2 SNEGSKA (reference sequence). The CDR3 DNA reads as TGCAGTGCTAGAGATACCCGGGACAGGGGTGATCAGCCCCAGCATTTT. This codes for CSARDTRDRGDQPQHF.

The gene calls are TRBV20-1 and TRBJ2-7; TRBD2 might be the D (5 bases). CDR3 length equals 12 residues. CDR1 and CDR2 (germline): DFQATT, SNEGSKA (reference sequence). Trimming pared 3 bases from V and 7 bases from J, leaving 13 bases between. Written as DNA, the CDR3 is TGCAGTGCTAGGGGCGGGCCTAGGGAGCAGTACTTC. This codes for CSARGGPREQYF.

Ten or more counts support this clonotype. This sequence joins TRBV2 and TRBJ2-3; no definite D call. Between the trimmed V and J ends, which lost 3 bases and 2 bases, there was a span of 9 bases. Germline CDR1 and CDR2: SNHLY and FYNNEI. The CDR3 contains 14 residues. CDR3 loop: CASSDYYTTDTQYF. The CDR3 coding sequence is TGTGCCAGCAGTGATTATTACACCACAGATACGCAGTATTTT. Complete variable domain (other parts from reference TRBV2 and TRBJ2-3): EPEVTQTPSHQVTQMGQEVILRCVPISNHLYFYWYRQILGQKVEFLVSFYNNEISEKSEIFDDQFSVERPDGSNFTLKIRSTKLEDSAMYFCASSDYYTTDTQYFGPGTRLTVL.

This clonotype was seen many times. The chain recombines TRBV5-1 with TRBJ1-1, with TRBD1 matching 11 bases. Germline CDR1 is SGHRS and CDR2 is YFSETQ. V was pared by 5 bases and J by 5 bases, with 11 bases of the junction left unmatched. This CDR3 comprises 16 residues. The CDR3 nucleotides are TGCGCCAGCAGTACCGGACAGGGGGCGAGTAAGACTGAAGCTTTCTTT. This codes for CASSTGQGASKTEAFF.

At least ten counts were recorded for this clonotype. V is TRBV5-1 and J is TRBJ1-4, with 11 bases lining up with TRBD1. Trimming removed 6 bases from V and 9 bases from J; junction bases left unmatched: 4. CDR3 length: 13 amino acids. Germline-derived CDR1 and CDR2 are SGHRS and YFSETQ. This chain's CDR3 is CASTDRGLQKLFF. The CDR3 nucleotides are TGCGCCAGCACGGACAGGGGGCTTCAAAAACTGTTTTTT.

In this sample, this clonotype turned up many times. The chain has TRBV6-2 or TRBV6-3 and TRBJ2-5; D not resolved. Germline loops: CDR1 MNHEY, CDR2 SVGEGT. V gave up 4 bases and J gave up 2 bases, with 11 bases separating them. This CDR3 contains 14 residues. CDR3 sequence reads: CASSWVNGQETQYF. CDR3 DNA: TGTGCCAGCAGTTGGGTTAATGGACAAGAGACCCAGTACTTC.

In its sample, this clonotype was seen a few times. The chain has TRBV7-8 and TRBJ1-2, with D unclear. V was cut by 4 bases and J by 6 bases, with 15 bases left in between. The germline V gene has CDR1 SGHVS and CDR2 FQNEAQ. This CDR3 spans 14 amino acids. DNA for the CDR3: TGTGCCAGCAGCTACCCGAATCCCAGCGATGGCTACACCTTC. This codes for CASSYPNPSDGYTF.

This clonotype occurred once. This may be a read error: a much more frequent sequence differs by one nucleotide. J is TRBJ2-7 and V is TRBV20-1; D gene ambiguous. CDR3 length: 12 residues. Trimming took off 1 base at V and 4 bases at J, with 8 bases between the two ends. Germline V lookup: CDR1 DFQATT, CDR2 SNEGSKA (reference sequence). The CDR3 spells CSARGKAYEQYF. DNA for the CDR3: TGCAGTGCTAGAGGTAAGGCGTACGAGCAGTACTTC.

This clonotype was observed many times. V is TRBV5-1 and J is TRBJ2-1; a weak D match, TRBD1 (6 bases). V lost 1 base and J lost 3, with 8 bases in between. CDR1 and CDR2 (germline): SGHRS, YFSETQ. This CDR3 comprises 14 residues. This chain's CDR3 is CASSLQQGYNEQFF. The CDR3 bases are TGCGCCAGCAGCTTGCAACAGGGCTACAATGAGCAGTTCTTC.

This clonotype was observed many times. CDR3 protein: CASSLVGGANTGELFF. CDR3 coding DNA: TGTGCCAGCAGCTTAGTCGGTGGTGCGAACACCGGGGAGCTGTTTTTT. V gene TRBV7-2 combines with J gene TRBJ2-2; D gene ambiguous. V dropped 1 base and J dropped 0 bases, with 9 bases sitting between them. Germline CDR1 and CDR2: SGHTA and FQGNSA. CDR3 length equals 16 residues. The full variable domain, completed using reference TRBV7-2 and TRBJ2-2, is GAGVSQSPSNKVTEKGKDVELRCDPISGHTALYWYRQSLGQGLEFLIYFQGNSAPDKSGLPSDRFSAERTGGSVSTLTIQRTQQEDSAVYLCASSLVGGANTGELFFGEGSRLTVL.

This clonotype was picked up many times. V is TRBV3-1 and J is TRBJ2-1; 8 positions match TRBD1. This CDR3 contains 15 residues. The germline gives CDR1 LGHDT, CDR2 YNNKEL (reference sequence). J lost 7 bases, V lost 4 bases, and 9 bases had no gene match. In DNA form, the CDR3 reads TGTGCCAGCAGCCCCGGACAGGGTTTTCAGAATGAGCAGTTCTTC. The encoded protein is CASSPGQGFQNEQFF.

This clonotype was observed many times. J is TRBJ2-7 and V is TRBV29-1, with D unclear. The CDR3 has 12 residues. The V gene's germline CDR1 is SQVTM and CDR2 ANQGSEA. V was shortened by 7 bases and J by 2 bases, with 12 bases between the two germline ends. CDR3 in amino acids: CSALGRAYEQYF. Here the CDR3 DNA reads TGCAGCGCCCTGGGTAGGGCCTACGAGCAGTACTTC.

In this sample, this clonotype turned up many times. The chain is built from TRBV12-3 or TRBV12-4 and TRBJ1-1, with D unclear. This CDR3 is built from 13 residues. Trimming took 3 bases from V and 0 from J, leaving 5 bases between them. This CDR3 reads CASSFQVNTEAFF. As DNA, the CDR3 is TGTGCCAGCAGTTTTCAAGTGAACACTGAAGCTTTCTTT.

This clonotype was detected ten times or more. A much larger clone lies one base from this, so it may be a read error. The V call is TRBV20-1, the J call TRBJ1-1, with TRBD1 identical over 11 bases. Germline values: CDR1 DFQATT, CDR2 SNEGSKA (reference sequence). With 3 bases clipped from V and 1 base from J, the junction kept 4 bases outside the gene matches. CDR3 size: 15 residues. The CDR3, as DNA: TGCAGTGCTAGGGGACAGGGGGAATCGAACACTGAAGCTTTCTTT. Translated: CSARGQGESNTEAFF.

In this sample, this clonotype turned up many times. V usage is TRBV6-5 and J usage is TRBJ1-3; 7 bases align to TRBD1. The CDR3 sequence is 15 residues long. J was trimmed by 0 bases and V by 2 bases; bases with no gene match: 1. Germline V lookup: CDR1 MNHEY, CDR2 SVGAGI. In nucleotides, the CDR3 is TGTGCCAGCAGTTACGGGACAGCCTCTGGAAACACCATATATTTT. It translates to CASSYGTASGNTIYF.

In this sample, this clonotype turned up many times. An end of the junction differs from the germline gene, which may be a read error. V is TRBV12-3 or TRBV12-4 and J is TRBJ1-5, with TRBD1 matching 7 bases. The CDR3 is 15 residues long. The CDR3 nucleotides read TGTGCCAGCAGTTTTTTACAGGGGTGGGACCAGCCCCAGAATTTT. It translates to CASSFLQGWDQPQNF.

This clonotype was observed at least ten times. The chain combines TRBV20-1 with TRBJ2-1; TRBD2 aligns across 7 bases. Trimming at V came to 1 base and at J to 3 bases, leaving 6 bases not matched to a gene. Germline V gene lookup returns CDR1 DFQATT and CDR2 SNEGSKA (reference sequence). The CDR3 sequence is 15 residues long. The CDR3 coding sequence is TGCAGTGCTAGAGGCTCGCGGGGGAACTACAATGAGCAGTTCTTC. Its protein product is CSARGSRGNYNEQFF.

The sample holds a few counts of this clonotype. J is TRBJ2-3 and V is TRBV20-1; 7 nucleotides match TRBD2. The trim removed 5 bases at V and 2 bases at J, leaving 4 bases unmatched. Germline CDR1 DFQATT, CDR2 SNEGSKA (reference sequence). This CDR3 has 13 amino acids. The DNA for the CDR3 is TGCAGTGCTCCTAGCGGAGCCACAGATACGCAGTATTTT. This gives the protein CSAPSGATDTQYF.

Many counts were recorded for this clonotype. DNA of the CDR3: TGCGCCAGCAGCCAAGCTGGGGGGATCTACGAGCAGTACTTC. Encoded protein: CASSQAGGIYEQYF. The V gene is TRBV4-1, the J gene TRBJ2-7; D perhaps matches TRBD2 (6 bases). The CDR3 totals 14 residues. Trimming left V 1 base short and J 3 bases short, with 10 bases between. The germline V gene encodes CDR1 MGHRA and CDR2 YSYEKL.

Ten or more counts support this clonotype. This chain joins TRBV7-2 and TRBJ1-6; weak D call: TRBD1 (5 bases). CDR1 SGHTA and CDR2 FQGNSA come from the germline V gene. The CDR3 covers 15 residues. V was clipped by 5 bases and J by 10 bases, with 18 bases between them. The CDR3 DNA follows: TGTGCCAGCAGCCCCACTGACAGCCTTTGGTCACCCCTCCACTTT. Translation gives CASSPTDSLWSPLHF.